The 17 T cell receptor beta chains below all came from one sample that was sequenced in a study of shared clonotypes between healthy human individuals. TCRdb keeps only in-frame clones here, not all; method: immunoSEQ multiplex PCR. The table includes some 580,000 clones, approximately 97% detected once. Sequenced material: naive CD4+ T cells sorted from blood. The subset: CD45RA+ positively selected. The receptors shown here come from a woman aged 25 to 39 in good health.

V and J are TRBV4-1 and TRBJ2-4; 13 positions match TRBD2. CDR1 is MGHRA, CDR2 YSYEKL, per germline. The trim removed 4 bases at V and 9 bases at J, leaving 12 bases unmatched. The CDR3 has 17 amino acids. In nucleotides, the CDR3 is TGCGCCAGCAGCCTCAGGACTAGCGGGGGAGTCGGGGCCATTCAGTACTTC. Amino acids: CASSLRTSGGVGAIQYF.

The chain couples TRBV10-3 to TRBJ2-1; D might be TRBD1 (5 bases). This CDR3 comprises 14 residues. CDR1 and CDR2 from the germline V gene are ENHRY and SYGVKD. V was cut by 3 bases and J by 3 bases, with 9 bases left in between. The CDR3 region is CAISDSGFYNEQFF. For the CDR3, the DNA is TGTGCCATCAGTGACTCAGGGTTCTACAATGAGCAGTTCTTC.

The chain joins TRBV10-3 to TRBJ1-1; the D gene is possibly TRBD1 (6 bases). This CDR3 region has 15 residues. Per germline, CDR1 ENHRY and CDR2 SYGVKD. Trimming removed 6 bases from V and 1 base from J, with 15 bases in between. The CDR3 bases are TGTGCCATCAGGCAAACCAGGGGCGAGAACACTGAAGCTTTCTTT. Its protein product is CAIRQTRGENTEAFF.

The gene calls are TRBV15 and TRBJ2-7, with TRBD2 as a possible D gene (5 bases). Germline V lookup: CDR1 LNHNV, CDR2 YYDKDF (reference sequence). Deletions cut 5 bases from V and 0 bases from J, with 17 bases between. The CDR3 sequence is 16 residues long. CDR3 in amino acids: CATSAPTGFFSYEQYF. As DNA, the CDR3 is TGTGCCACCAGCGCCCCAACGGGATTTTTCTCCTACGAGCAGTACTTC.

This clone appeared once. Additional DNA sequences in this sample encode the identical CDR3. The chain employs TRBV7-9 and TRBJ1-1; maybe TRBD1 (6 bases). CDR1 and CDR2 (germline): SEHNR, FQNEAQ (reference sequence). CDR3 length: 14 residues. The V gene lost 5 bases and the J gene lost 2 bases, with 12 bases spanning the gap. CDR3 bases: TGTGCCAGCAGCCTCGCGGGGGCCAACACTGAAGCTTTCTTT. Translated, it gives CASSLAGANTEAFF.

The chain links TRBV6-5 to TRBJ2-7, with a possible D match to TRBD1 (5 bases). CDR3 size: 12 residues. From germline, CDR1 is MNHEY and CDR2 SVGAGI. V shed 4 bases and J shed 9 bases, with 13 bases lying between them. The CDR3 nucleotides are TGTGCCAGCAGTTTCCCAGGGTCAGGGCAGTACTTC. Encoded protein: CASSFPGSGQYF.

This clone was seen once. Written as DNA, the CDR3 is TGTGCCAGCTCACCACGGTTAGGGGCTTCCTACGAGCAGTACTTC. This encodes CASSPRLGASYEQYF. This chain uses TRBV18 with TRBJ2-7, with TRBD1 as a possible D gene (5 bases). CDR1 KGHSH and CDR2 LQKENI come from the germline V gene. This CDR3 has 15 residues. Trimming pared 1 base from V and 1 base from J, leaving 11 bases between.

This chain connects TRBV7-2 to TRBJ2-7; 10 nucleotides align to TRBD2. J lost 4 bases, V lost 0 bases, and 9 bases had no gene match. The CDR3 covers 17 residues. Germline V gene sequence: CDR1 SGHTA, CDR2 FQGNSA. CDR3 DNA: TGTGCCAGCAGCTTAGCGCTTTCTAGCGGGAGTGTTTACGAGCAGTACTTC. Translation gives CASSLALSSGSVYEQYF.

This chain links TRBV27 with TRBJ2-2; 8 bases are a match to TRBD2. Germline V lookup: CDR1 MNHEY, CDR2 SMNVEV (reference sequence). V was pared by 10 bases and J by 7 bases, with 8 bases of the junction left unmatched. This CDR3 has 13 residues. CDR3 loop: CATEREIIGELFF. In DNA, the CDR3 is TGTGCCACCGAGCGGGAGATTATCGGGGAGCTGTTTTTT.

J is TRBJ2-3 and V is TRBV4-1, with no clear D. Per the germline V gene, CDR1 is MGHRA and CDR2 is YSYEKL. V lost 1 base to trimming and J lost 0 bases, with 14 bases between them. The CDR3 is 17 amino acids. CDR3 sequence: CASSQAGISPSTDTQYF. The CDR3 DNA reads TGCGCCAGCAGCCAAGCTGGGATAAGCCCAAGCACAGATACGCAGTATTTT.

The chain combines TRBV5-1 with TRBJ2-1, with 8 bases that match TRBD2. In germline, CDR1 is SGHRS, CDR2 YFSETQ. This CDR3 is 14 amino acids long. V gave up 4 bases and J gave up 10 bases; unmatched junction bases: 10. The CDR3 nucleotides are TGCGCCAGCAGCCCCGGGACTAGGATATACGAGCAGTTCTTC. Translated, it gives CASSPGTRIYEQFF.

The CDR3 is CAWSSGSGGGNEQFF. CDR3 in DNA: TGTGCCTGGAGTTCGGGTAGCGGAGGGGGCAATGAGCAGTTCTTC. The chain employs TRBV30 and TRBJ2-1; D is possibly TRBD1 or TRBD2 (6 bases each). Looked up from germline, CDR1 is GTSNPN and CDR2 is SVGIG (reference sequence). The V and J ends lost 2 bases and 6 bases respectively, with 17 bases between them. This CDR3 is 15 amino acids long.

The V call is TRBV5-1, the J call TRBJ1-2; TRBD1 might be the D (6 bases). The germline V gene has CDR1 SGHRS and CDR2 YFSETQ. Trimming took 0 bases from V and 2 from J, leaving 8 bases between them. The CDR3 contains 14 residues. The CDR3 DNA reads TGCGCCAGCAGCTTGGGACAGGTCAACTATGGCTACACCTTC. It is translated as CASSLGQVNYGYTF.

V is TRBV19 and J is TRBJ2-1, with D perhaps being TRBD1 or TRBD2 (5 bases each). CDR1 and CDR2 (germline): LNHDA, SQIVND (reference sequence). V lost 5 bases, J lost 5 bases, and 16 bases lay in between. The CDR3 has 15 residues. For the CDR3, the DNA is TGTGCCAGTAGTCTATCCCGGGGCCGGAACAATGAGCAGTTCTTC. Translating gives CASSLSRGRNNEQFF. The whole variable domain, remainder taken from reference TRBV19 and TRBJ2-1, is DGGITQSPKYLFRKEGQNVTLSCEQNLNHDAMYWYRQDPGQGLRLIYYSQIVNDFQKGDIAEGYSVSREKKESFPLTVTSAQKNPTAFYLCASSLSRGRNNEQFFGPGTRLTVL.

The V gene is TRBV29-1, the J gene TRBJ2-1; no clear D. The germline gives CDR1 SQVTM, CDR2 ANQGSEA. The CDR3 has 16 residues. The V end was cut by 2 bases, the J end by 4 bases, with 18 bases between. CDR3 protein: CSVERAPATYYNEQFF. CDR3 coding DNA: TGCAGCGTTGAACGGGCCCCCGCGACATATTACAATGAGCAGTTCTTC.

J is TRBJ2-3 and V is TRBV5-4; the D is unclear. The V end was cut by 3 bases, the J end by 10 bases, with 18 bases between. The CDR3 loop spans 14 amino acids. From germline, CDR1 is SGHNT and CDR2 YYREEE (reference sequence). The CDR3 nucleotides read TGTGCCAGCAGCTCAACGGACGTCGACGGGTCGCAGTATTTT. Amino acids: CASSSTDVDGSQYF. Together with reference TRBV5-4 and TRBJ2-3, the CDR3 gives the full variable domain: ETGVTQSPTHLIKTRGQQVTLRCSSQSGHNTVSWYQQALGQGPQFIFQYYREEENGRGNFPPRFSGLQFPNYSSELNVNALELDDSALYLCASSSTDVDGSQYFGPGTRLTVL.

The chain is built from TRBV18 and TRBJ2-1, with TRBD1 matching 11 bases. V lost 3 bases to trimming and J lost 6 bases; unmatched junction nucleotides: 4. This CDR3 has 15 amino acids. Germline-derived CDR1 and CDR2 are KGHSH and LQKENI. CDR3 DNA: TGTGCCAGCTCACCTCCGGGACAGGGGGGCAATGAGCAGTTCTTC. This gives the protein CASSPPGQGGNEQFF.